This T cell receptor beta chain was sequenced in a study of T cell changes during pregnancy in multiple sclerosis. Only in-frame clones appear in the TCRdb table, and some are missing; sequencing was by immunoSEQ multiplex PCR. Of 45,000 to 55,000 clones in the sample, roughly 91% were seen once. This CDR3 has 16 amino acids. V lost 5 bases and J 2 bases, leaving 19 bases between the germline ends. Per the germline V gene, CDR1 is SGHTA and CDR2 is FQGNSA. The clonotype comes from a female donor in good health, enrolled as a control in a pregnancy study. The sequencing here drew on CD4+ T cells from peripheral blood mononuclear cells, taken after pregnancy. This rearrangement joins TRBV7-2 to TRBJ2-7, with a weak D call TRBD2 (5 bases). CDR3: CASSPPSTMEAYEQYF. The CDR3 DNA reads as TGTGCCAGCAGCCCCCCCTCAACTATGGAGGCCTACGAGCAGTACTTC.